One sample yielded the 20 T cell receptor beta chains listed below, sequenced in a study of blood T cell repertoires in COVID-19. Clones were read by immunoSEQ multiplex PCR, and TCRdb kept only the in-frame ones, dropping some. The sample lists 200,000 to 300,000 clones; roughly 80% were seen once. The sequencing sample was made of peripheral blood. These receptors came from a woman of 80 years or more with acute or convalescent COVID-19.

The rearrangement uses TRBV18 and TRBJ2-5; D is unclear. The ends were cut back, 1 base at V and 5 bases at J, with 8 bases in the middle. The CDR3 loop spans 13 amino acids. The germline V gene encodes CDR1 KGHSH and CDR2 LQKENI. The CDR3 loop reads CASSPLTVETQYF. Here the CDR3 DNA reads TGTGCCAGCTCACCACTAACAGTGGAGACCCAGTACTTC.

The chain combines TRBV5-1 with TRBJ2-1; 10 bases fit TRBD2. The germline CDR1 and CDR2 sequences are SGHRS and YFSETQ. V was pared by 3 bases and J by 6 bases, with 3 bases of the junction left unmatched. CDR3 size: 14 residues. The DNA of the CDR3 is TGCGCCAGCAGCTCCCGACTAGCGGGCAATGAGCAGTTCTTC. As protein: CASSSRLAGNEQFF.

The chain joins TRBV28 to TRBJ1-6; TRBD1 matches 9 bases. Germline V CDR1 and CDR2: MDHEN, SYDVKM. The CDR3 loop spans 15 amino acids. The J segment lost 14 bases and the V segment lost 6 bases, leaving 14 bases of the junction unmatched. Here the CDR3 DNA reads TGTGCCAGCAGCCGGACAGGGGCTCCGGGGGGGACCCTCCACTTT. This sequence encodes CASSRTGAPGGTLHF.

V is TRBV3-1 (or the pseudogene TRBV3-2) and J is TRBJ1-2; TRBD1 agrees at 9 bases. Germline loops: CDR1 LGHDT, CDR2 YNNKEL (reference sequence). CDR3 length: 15 amino acids. V was pared by 3 bases and J by 4 bases, with 6 bases of the junction left unmatched. Here the CDR3 reads CASSHWTGVGYGYTF. The CDR3 coding sequence is TGTGCCAGCAGCCACTGGACAGGGGTGGGCTATGGCTACACCTTC.

The gene calls are TRBV9 and TRBJ1-6, with a possible D match to TRBD1 (6 bases). The CDR3 extends over 14 amino acids. V lost 3 bases and J 7 bases, leaving 11 bases between the germline ends. CDR1 and CDR2 from the germline V gene are SGDLS and YYNGEE. The DNA of the CDR3 is TGTGCCAGCAGCGCCAGGACAGAAAATTCACCCCTCCACTTT. Amino acids: CASSARTENSPLHF.

This chain connects TRBV6-2 or TRBV6-3 to TRBJ2-1; the match to TRBD2 covers 8 bases. This CDR3 comprises 14 residues. Germline V gene lookup returns CDR1 MNHEY and CDR2 SVGEGT. Trimming removed 5 bases from V and 9 bases from J; junction bases left unmatched: 9. DNA of the CDR3: TGTGCCAGCAGTAAAACCGGGACTAGTGGTGAGCAGTTCTTC. Translated: CASSKTGTSGEQFF.

V is TRBV3-1 (or the pseudogene TRBV3-2) and J is TRBJ2-1, with TRBD2 identical over 8 bases. With V trimmed by 4 bases and J by 5 bases, 4 bases remained unmatched. Germline-derived CDR1 and CDR2 are LGHDT and YNNKEL (reference sequence). The CDR3 has 14 amino acids. CDR3 region: CASSRTGGNNEQFF. The CDR3, as DNA: TGTGCCAGCAGCCGCACGGGGGGGAACAATGAGCAGTTCTTC.

In its sample, this clone was seen once. As DNA, the CDR3 is TGCAGCGCTTCGACAGGTTACTACGAGCAGTACTTC. Protein sequence: CSASTGYYEQYF. The rearrangement joins TRBV29-1 to TRBJ2-7; weak D call: TRBD1 (6 bases). The CDR3 is 12 amino acids. V was clipped by 7 bases and J by 3 bases, with 13 bases between them. CDR1 is SQVTM, CDR2 ANQGSEA, per germline.

This clone has more than one count but fewer than ten. The chain combines TRBV3-1 (or the pseudogene TRBV3-2) with TRBJ2-5; D perhaps matches TRBD2 (6 bases). Trimming removed 1 base from V and 5 bases from J, with 14 bases in between. This CDR3 is built from 15 residues. Looked up from germline, CDR1 is LGHDT and CDR2 is YNNKEL (reference sequence). DNA for the CDR3: TGTGCCAGCAGCCAAGGCAGTAGGGCGGGGGAGACCCAGTACTTC. This gives the protein CASSQGSRAGETQYF.

This chain links TRBV7-8 with TRBJ2-5, with TRBD2 identical over 11 bases. The J segment lost 5 bases and the V segment lost 3 bases, leaving 5 bases of the junction unmatched. This CDR3 is built from 15 residues. The germline gives CDR1 SGHVS, CDR2 FQNEAQ. CDR3 DNA sequence: TGTGCCAGCAGCTTTAGCGGGGGGGCCCAGGAGACCCAGTACTTC. Its protein product is CASSFSGGAQETQYF.

This clone was found a few times. This chain uses TRBV5-6 with TRBJ2-2; possible D gene TRBD1, 5 bases. The CDR3 is made up of 15 amino acids. V was pared by 5 bases and J by 0 bases, with 11 bases between. Germline CDR1 is SGHDT and CDR2 is YYEEEE. CDR3 sequence: CASSDSSANTGELFF. The DNA of the CDR3 is TGTGCCAGCAGTGACAGCTCTGCGAACACCGGGGAGCTGTTTTTT.

J is TRBJ2-2 and V is TRBV2, with a tentative D call TRBD1 (5 bases). Per germline, CDR1 SNHLY and CDR2 FYNNEI. The CDR3 is 14 amino acids. Between the trimmed V and J ends, which lost 4 bases and 2 bases, there was a span of 8 bases. This CDR3 is CASSGQINTGELFF. CDR3 coding DNA: TGTGCCAGCAGTGGACAGATCAACACCGGGGAGCTGTTTTTT.

This clone has only one observation. This chain links TRBV27 with TRBJ1-2, with TRBD1 identical over 8 bases. The germline V gene has CDR1 MNHEY and CDR2 SMNVEV (reference sequence). The ends lost 5 bases at V and 3 bases at J; junction bases unmatched: 8. The CDR3 contains 15 residues. CDR3 in amino acids: CASSPRQGTDYGYTF. The CDR3 DNA is TGTGCCAGCAGTCCCCGACAGGGGACGGACTATGGCTACACCTTC.

The chain couples TRBV7-9 to TRBJ1-2, with TRBD1 identical over 7 bases. The CDR3 is made up of 15 amino acids. Germline V gene data show CDR1 as SEHNR and CDR2 as FQNEAQ (reference sequence). Losses at the gene ends were 5 bases for V and 6 bases for J; bases not matched to a gene: 12. CDR3 DNA sequence: TGTGCCAGCAGCAATCCGACAGGGATTGGGGATGGCTACACCTTC. Translated, it gives CASSNPTGIGDGYTF.

The chain combines TRBV4-1 with TRBJ2-7; weak D call: TRBD2 (6 bases). This CDR3 is 14 amino acids long. Germline loops: CDR1 MGHRA, CDR2 YSYEKL. Trimming pared 1 base from V and 1 base from J, leaving 8 bases between. Here the CDR3 DNA reads TGCGCCAGCAGCCAAGGGGCGGGGTCCTACGAGCAGTACTTC. This translates into CASSQGAGSYEQYF.

Only a few counts were recorded for this clone. V gene TRBV7-9 combines with J gene TRBJ2-7; 13 bases agree with TRBD2. The CDR3 sequence is 17 residues long. J was trimmed by 0 bases and V by 5 bases; bases with no gene match: 7. CDR1 and CDR2 from the germline V gene are SEHNR and FQNEAQ (reference sequence). CDR3 sequence: CASSGGGLAGVSYEQYF. The DNA for the CDR3 is TGTGCCAGCAGCGGGGGAGGACTAGCGGGGGTCTCCTACGAGCAGTACTTC.

The chain has TRBV19 and TRBJ1-1; unclear D gene. CDR1 is LNHDA, CDR2 SQIVND, per germline (reference sequence). Trimming took 4 bases from V and 1 from J, leaving 13 bases between them. The CDR3 consists of 15 residues. The CDR3 sequence: CASSRARASNTEAFF. DNA for the CDR3: TGTGCCAGTAGTAGGGCTCGAGCTTCGAACACTGAAGCTTTCTTT.

This sequence joins TRBV30 and TRBJ1-1; D unclear. The germline gives CDR1 GTSNPN, CDR2 SVGIG (reference sequence). The CDR3 has 15 amino acids. Trimming removed 2 bases from V and 0 bases from J, with 13 bases in between. CDR3 DNA sequence: TGTGCCTGGAGTTTGTTGAGTTCCATGAACACTGAAGCTTTCTTT. This gives the protein CAWSLLSSMNTEAFF.

CDR3: CASSIDLFGGTALAKNIQYF. The CDR3 DNA reads TGTGCCAGTAGTATAGATCTATTCGGCGGGACGGCCCTAGCCAAAAACATTCAGTACTTC. The chain carries TRBV19 and TRBJ2-4; tentatively, D is TRBD2 (6 bases). V was clipped by 0 bases and J by 0 bases, with 21 bases between them. The CDR3 loop spans 20 amino acids. In germline, CDR1 is LNHDA, CDR2 SQIVND (reference sequence).

The CDR3 sequence: CASSYAGVGTNEKLFF. For the CDR3, the DNA is TGTGCCAGCAGTTACGCGGGAGTGGGGACTAATGAAAAACTGTTTTTT. The chain joins TRBV6-5 to TRBJ1-4; D is unclear. The CDR3 has 16 residues. V was clipped by 2 bases and J by 2 bases, with 12 bases between them. Per germline, CDR1 MNHEY and CDR2 SVGAGI.